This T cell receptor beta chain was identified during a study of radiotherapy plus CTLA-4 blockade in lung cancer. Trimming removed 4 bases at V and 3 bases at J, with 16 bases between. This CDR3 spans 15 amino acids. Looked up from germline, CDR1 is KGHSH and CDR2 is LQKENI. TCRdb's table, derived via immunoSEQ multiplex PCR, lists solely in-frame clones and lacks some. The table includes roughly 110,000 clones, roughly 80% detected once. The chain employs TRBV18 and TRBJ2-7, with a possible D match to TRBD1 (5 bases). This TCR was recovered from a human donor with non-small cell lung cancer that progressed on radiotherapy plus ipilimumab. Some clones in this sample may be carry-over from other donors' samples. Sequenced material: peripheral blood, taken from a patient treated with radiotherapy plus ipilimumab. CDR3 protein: CASSRPEDNLYEQYF. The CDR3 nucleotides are TGTGCCAGCTCACGGCCCGAGGACAACCTCTACGAGCAGTACTTC.